These T cell receptor beta chains were read from a single sample in a study of neurological immune-mediated disorders. TCRdb passed the 5' RACE reads through MiXCR, listing each CDR3 protein once. Of tens of thousands of distinct CDR3 sequences detected, about a tenth appear once; the ten largest clones hold under 2%. Input material: PBMCs. These receptors originate from a man aged 40-49 years in good health. Each CDR3 is given without its conserved first and last residue. Fields, in order: J gene, V gene, D gene, CDR3 protein. A D gene is named only where the DNA matches it firmly.

j_call: TRBJ2-5; v_call: TRBV5-1; d_call: TRBD1; cdr3_aa: ASSPAGGGETQY
j_call: TRBJ1-1; v_call: TRBV6-6; d_call: NA; cdr3_aa: ASILDSGQYTEAF
j_call: TRBJ1-5; v_call: TRBV15; d_call: NA; cdr3_aa: ATSRVEGSEPQH
j_call: TRBJ1-1; v_call: TRBV7-8; d_call: TRBD1; cdr3_aa: ASSLTGGTEAF
j_call: TRBJ1-1; v_call: TRBV12-3/TRBV12-4; d_call: NA; cdr3_aa: ASSLLGADTEAF
j_call: TRBJ2-2; v_call: TRBV24-1; d_call: NA; cdr3_aa: ATSDLSMTGELF
j_call: TRBJ2-7; v_call: TRBV5-1; d_call: NA; cdr3_aa: ASSLAGVYTEQY
j_call: TRBJ2-2; v_call: TRBV24-1; d_call: NA; cdr3_aa: ASQGIAGTGELF
j_call: TRBJ2-7; v_call: TRBV7-2; d_call: NA; cdr3_aa: ASSLAGSIYEQY
j_call: TRBJ2-2; v_call: TRBV29-1; d_call: NA; cdr3_aa: SVDLFVGRRDANTGELF
j_call: TRBJ2-1; v_call: TRBV7-3; d_call: TRBD2; cdr3_aa: ASSLNRGGTLNEQF
j_call: TRBJ2-7; v_call: TRBV7-9; d_call: NA; cdr3_aa: ASSLVISHSDHEQY
j_call: TRBJ2-7; v_call: TRBV12-3/TRBV12-4; d_call: NA; cdr3_aa: ASTYMSGTPYEQY
j_call: TRBJ2-1; v_call: TRBV5-1; d_call: TRBD1; cdr3_aa: ASSLAGTALYNEQF
j_call: TRBJ2-3; v_call: TRBV20-1; d_call: NA; cdr3_aa: SAIGGGATDTQY
j_call: TRBJ1-5; v_call: TRBV10-3; d_call: NA; cdr3_aa: AITSTVNQPQH
j_call: TRBJ1-2; v_call: TRBV5-1; d_call: NA; cdr3_aa: ASSPWGPFDYGYT
j_call: TRBJ2-6; v_call: TRBV7-2; d_call: NA; cdr3_aa: ASSRGGFGANVLT
j_call: TRBJ2-3; v_call: TRBV5-1; d_call: TRBD1; cdr3_aa: ASSGGQGSTDTQY
j_call: TRBJ2-4; v_call: TRBV12-3/TRBV12-4; d_call: NA; cdr3_aa: ASRSGPAKNIQY
j_call: TRBJ2-1; v_call: TRBV5-1; d_call: NA; cdr3_aa: ASSLEFNEQF
j_call: TRBJ2-5; v_call: TRBV20-1; d_call: NA; cdr3_aa: SASLKGKTQY
j_call: TRBJ2-6; v_call: TRBV5-1; d_call: TRBD1; cdr3_aa: ASSVGQAHIANVLT
j_call: TRBJ1-1; v_call: TRBV14; d_call: NA; cdr3_aa: ASSRTVQNTEAF
j_call: TRBJ2-7; v_call: TRBV12-3/TRBV12-4; d_call: NA; cdr3_aa: ASSRKNLANPREQY
j_call: TRBJ2-5; v_call: TRBV7-9; d_call: NA; cdr3_aa: ASSLRRDSGWGTQY
j_call: TRBJ2-5; v_call: TRBV7-9; d_call: TRBD1; cdr3_aa: ASSSTGVQETQY
j_call: TRBJ2-7; v_call: TRBV5-1; d_call: NA; cdr3_aa: ASSLERHYEQY
j_call: TRBJ2-2; v_call: TRBV20-1; d_call: NA; cdr3_aa: SARATGGDTGELF
j_call: TRBJ1-5; v_call: TRBV3-1; d_call: TRBD1; cdr3_aa: ASGTGDRQPQH
j_call: TRBJ2-3; v_call: TRBV7-2; d_call: NA; cdr3_aa: ASSPRSAGKRDTQY
j_call: TRBJ2-5; v_call: TRBV20-1; d_call: TRBD1; cdr3_aa: SASGTGTILGETQY
j_call: TRBJ2-7; v_call: TRBV27; d_call: NA; cdr3_aa: ASSLSAGFYEQY
j_call: TRBJ2-3; v_call: TRBV29-1; d_call: TRBD1; cdr3_aa: SVVSDRETAQY
j_call: TRBJ2-7; v_call: TRBV10-3; d_call: NA; cdr3_aa: AISPPGDEQY
j_call: TRBJ2-2; v_call: TRBV7-9; d_call: NA; cdr3_aa: ASSLFPRNTGELF
j_call: TRBJ2-3; v_call: TRBV7-2; d_call: NA; cdr3_aa: ASSYRPWSPPGDTQY
j_call: TRBJ1-5; v_call: TRBV2; d_call: NA; cdr3_aa: ASSETQGLTQH
j_call: TRBJ2-1; v_call: TRBV5-1; d_call: TRBD2; cdr3_aa: ASSQLAGAKNEQF
j_call: TRBJ2-3; v_call: TRBV4-2; d_call: TRBD2; cdr3_aa: ASSQFLAGASTDTQY
j_call: TRBJ1-2; v_call: TRBV6-5; d_call: TRBD1; cdr3_aa: ASSDRGYGYT
j_call: TRBJ2-5; v_call: TRBV7-3; d_call: TRBD1; cdr3_aa: ASSLGTGRETQY
j_call: TRBJ2-7; v_call: TRBV20-1; d_call: NA; cdr3_aa: SANGFEGSYEQY
j_call: TRBJ2-1; v_call: TRBV15; d_call: TRBD2; cdr3_aa: ATSRDRLAGAGEQF